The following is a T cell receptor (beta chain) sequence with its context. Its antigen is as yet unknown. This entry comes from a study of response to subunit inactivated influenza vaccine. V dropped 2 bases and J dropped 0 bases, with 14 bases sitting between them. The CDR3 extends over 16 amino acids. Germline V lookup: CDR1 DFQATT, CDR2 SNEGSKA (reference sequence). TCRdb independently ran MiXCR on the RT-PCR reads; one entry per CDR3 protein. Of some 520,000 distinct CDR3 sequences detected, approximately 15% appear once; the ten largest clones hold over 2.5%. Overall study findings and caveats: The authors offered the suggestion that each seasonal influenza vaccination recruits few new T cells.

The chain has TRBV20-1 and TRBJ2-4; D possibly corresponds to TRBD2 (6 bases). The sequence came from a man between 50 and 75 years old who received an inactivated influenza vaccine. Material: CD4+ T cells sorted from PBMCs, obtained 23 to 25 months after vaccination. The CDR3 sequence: CSARQAGGIAKNIQYF. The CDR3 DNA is TGCAGTGCTAGACAGGCCGGCGGGATAGCCAAAAACATTCAGTACTTC.